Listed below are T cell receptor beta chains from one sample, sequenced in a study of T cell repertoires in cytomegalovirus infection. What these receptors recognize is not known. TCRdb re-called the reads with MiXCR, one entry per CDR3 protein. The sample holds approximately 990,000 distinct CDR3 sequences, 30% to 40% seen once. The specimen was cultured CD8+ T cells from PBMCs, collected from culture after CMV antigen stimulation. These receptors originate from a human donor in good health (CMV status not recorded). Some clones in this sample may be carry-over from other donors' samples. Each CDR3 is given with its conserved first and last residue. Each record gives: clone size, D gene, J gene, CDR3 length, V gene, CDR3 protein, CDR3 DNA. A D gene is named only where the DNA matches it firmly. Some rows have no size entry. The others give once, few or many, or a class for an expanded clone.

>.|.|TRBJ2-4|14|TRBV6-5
CASHNSGGKNIQYF
TGTGCCAGTCACAATTCAGGAGGCAAAAACATTCAGTACTTC
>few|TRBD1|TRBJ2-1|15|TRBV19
CASSRTGQDYNEQFF
TGTGCCAGTAGTAGAACGGGACAGGACTACAATGAGCAGTTCTTC
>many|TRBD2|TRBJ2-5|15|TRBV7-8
CASRSLAAVQETQYF
TGTGCCAGCAGATCTCTAGCGGCGGTCCAAGAGACCCAGTACTTC
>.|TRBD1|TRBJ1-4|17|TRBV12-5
CASGPSGTGSTNEKLFF
TGTGCTAGTGGTCCGTCCGGGACAGGGTCGACTAATGAAAAACTGTTTTTT
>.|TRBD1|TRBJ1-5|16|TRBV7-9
CASRGQGESGNQPQHF
TGTGCCAGCAGGGGACAGGGGGAAAGTGGCAATCAGCCCCAGCATTTT
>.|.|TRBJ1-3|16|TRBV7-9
CASIQAQALSGNTIYF
TGTGCCAGCATACAAGCCCAGGCCCTGTCTGGAAACACCATATATTTT
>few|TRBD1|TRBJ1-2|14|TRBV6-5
CASSNGQGVPGYTF
TGTGCCAGCAGCAACGGACAGGGCGTGCCGGGCTACACCTTC
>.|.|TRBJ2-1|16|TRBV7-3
CASSREIGGSYNEQFF
TGTGCCAGCAGCCGAGAGATCGGGGGCAGCTACAATGAGCAGTTCTTC
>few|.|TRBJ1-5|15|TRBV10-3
CAISEGRNSNQPQHF
TGTGCCATCAGTGAGGGTCGGAATAGCAATCAGCCCCAGCATTTT
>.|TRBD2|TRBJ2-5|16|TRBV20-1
CSARDMAGGKQETQYF
TGCAGTGCTAGAGATATGGCGGGGGGGAAACAAGAGACCCAGTACTTC
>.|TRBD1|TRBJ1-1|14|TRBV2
CASTLQGTNTEAFF
TGTGCCAGCACTTTACAGGGGACTAACACTGAAGCTTTCTTT
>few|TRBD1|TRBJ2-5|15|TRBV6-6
CASSPGQAGQETQYF
TGTGCCAGCAGCCCTGGACAGGCGGGTCAAGAGACCCAGTACTTC
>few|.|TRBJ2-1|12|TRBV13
CASSHEGNEQFF
TGTGCCAGCAGCCATGAGGGGAATGAGCAGTTCTTC
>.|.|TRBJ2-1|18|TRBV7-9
CASSLAVSGTGSYNEQFF
TGTGCCAGCAGCTTAGCCGTAAGCGGCACAGGGTCATACAATGAGCAGTTCTTC
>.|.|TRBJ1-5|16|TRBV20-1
CSARAPGAVGNQPQHF
TGCAGTGCTAGAGCCCCGGGGGCCGTAGGCAATCAGCCCCAGCATTTT
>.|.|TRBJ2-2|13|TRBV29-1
CSVEGGFPGELFF
TGCAGCGTTGAAGGCGGGTTCCCCGGGGAGCTGTTTTTT
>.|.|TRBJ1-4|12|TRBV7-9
CASSLGSSKLFF
TGTGCCAGCAGCTTGGGCAGTTCAAAACTGTTTTTT
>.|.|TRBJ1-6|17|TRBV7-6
CASSSDGAPRYNSPLHF
TGTGCCAGCAGTTCAGATGGGGCCCCTCGCTATAATTCACCCCTCCACTTT
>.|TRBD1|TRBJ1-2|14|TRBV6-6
CASSYTTGDYGYTF
TGTGCCAGCAGTTACACAACAGGGGACTATGGCTACACCTTC
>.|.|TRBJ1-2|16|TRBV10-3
CAISESTRGKGNGYTF
TGTGCCATCAGTGAGTCGACGAGGGGTAAAGGGAATGGCTACACCTTC
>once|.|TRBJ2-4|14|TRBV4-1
CASSQYRVSNIQYF
TGCGCCAGCAGCCAATACAGGGTATCAAACATTCAGTACTTC
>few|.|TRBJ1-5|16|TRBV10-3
CAISGTADRGNQPQHF
TGTGCCATCAGTGGGACCGCCGACAGAGGCAATCAGCCCCAGCATTTT
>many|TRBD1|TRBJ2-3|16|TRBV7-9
CASSSNRGSSTDTQYF
TGTGCCAGCAGCTCAAACAGGGGGTCTAGCACAGATACGCAGTATTTT
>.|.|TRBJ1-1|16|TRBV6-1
CASSEGIGQTNTEAFF
TGTGCCAGCAGTGAAGGTATCGGACAGACGAACACTGAAGCTTTCTTT
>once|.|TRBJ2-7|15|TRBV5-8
CASSLKRLGSYEQYF
TGTGCCAGCAGCTTGAAAAGGTTGGGCTCCTACGAGCAGTACTTC